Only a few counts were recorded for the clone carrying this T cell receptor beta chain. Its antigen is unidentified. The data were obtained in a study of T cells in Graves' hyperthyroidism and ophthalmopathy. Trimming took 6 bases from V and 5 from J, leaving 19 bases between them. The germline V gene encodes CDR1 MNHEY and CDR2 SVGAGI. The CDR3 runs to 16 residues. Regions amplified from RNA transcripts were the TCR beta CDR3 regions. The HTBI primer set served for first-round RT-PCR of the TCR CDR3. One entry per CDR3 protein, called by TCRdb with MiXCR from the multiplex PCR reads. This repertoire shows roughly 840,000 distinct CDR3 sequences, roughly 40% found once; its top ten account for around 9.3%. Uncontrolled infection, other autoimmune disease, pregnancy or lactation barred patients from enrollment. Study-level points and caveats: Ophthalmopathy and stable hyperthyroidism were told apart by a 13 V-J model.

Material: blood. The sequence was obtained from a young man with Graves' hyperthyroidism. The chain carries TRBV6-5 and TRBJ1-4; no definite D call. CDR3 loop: CASRPTFQVLNEKLFF. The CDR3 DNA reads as TGTGCCAGCAGGCCCACCTTCCAGGTGCTGAATGAAAAACTGTTTTTT.